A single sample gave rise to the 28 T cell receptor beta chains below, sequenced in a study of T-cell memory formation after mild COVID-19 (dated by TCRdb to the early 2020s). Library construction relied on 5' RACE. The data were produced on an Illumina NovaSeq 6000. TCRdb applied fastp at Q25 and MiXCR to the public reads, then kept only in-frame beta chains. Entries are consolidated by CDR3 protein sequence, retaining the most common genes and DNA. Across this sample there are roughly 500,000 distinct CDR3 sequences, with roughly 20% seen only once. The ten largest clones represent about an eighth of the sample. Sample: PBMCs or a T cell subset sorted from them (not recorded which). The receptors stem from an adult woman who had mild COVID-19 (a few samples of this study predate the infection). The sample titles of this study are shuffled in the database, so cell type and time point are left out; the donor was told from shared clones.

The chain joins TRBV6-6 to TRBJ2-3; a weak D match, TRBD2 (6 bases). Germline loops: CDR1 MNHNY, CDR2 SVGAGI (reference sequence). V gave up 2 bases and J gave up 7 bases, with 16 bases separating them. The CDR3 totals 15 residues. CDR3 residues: CASSYIDPGENTQYF. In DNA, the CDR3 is TGTGCCAGCAGTTACATCGACCCGGGGGAGAATACGCAGTATTTT.

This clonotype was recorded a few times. This CDR3 is CASSQGDSPYGYTF. In nucleotides, the CDR3 is TGTGCCAGCAGCCAAGGGGACAGTCCATATGGCTACACCTTC. The chain is built from TRBV4-2 and TRBJ1-2; 7 bases align to TRBD1. V dropped 1 base and J dropped 5; count of bases not matched to a gene: 4. CDR3 length: 14 residues. Looked up from germline, CDR1 is LGHNA and CDR2 is YNFKEQ.

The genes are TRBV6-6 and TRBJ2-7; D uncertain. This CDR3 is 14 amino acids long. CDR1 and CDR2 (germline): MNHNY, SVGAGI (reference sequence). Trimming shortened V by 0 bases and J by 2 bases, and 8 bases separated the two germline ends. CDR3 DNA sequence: TGTGCCAGCAGTTACTCGCACCCCCCCTACGAGCAGTACTTC. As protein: CASSYSHPPYEQYF.

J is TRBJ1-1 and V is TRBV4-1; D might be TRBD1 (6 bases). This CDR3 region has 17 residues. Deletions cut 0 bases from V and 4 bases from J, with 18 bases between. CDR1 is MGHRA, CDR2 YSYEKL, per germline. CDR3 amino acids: CASSQDRSRGVGTEAFF. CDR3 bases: TGCGCCAGCAGCCAAGATCGTAGCAGGGGAGTGGGCACTGAAGCTTTCTTT.

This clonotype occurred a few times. DNA for the CDR3: TGTGCCAGCAGCTTGGTGGCTTCCTACGAGCAGTACTTC. The encoded protein is CASSLVASYEQYF. The chain joins TRBV5-6 to TRBJ2-7, with D unclear. Between the trimmed V and J ends, which lost 0 bases and 1 base, there was a span of 5 bases. There are 13 residues in the CDR3. Germline V gives CDR1 SGHDT, CDR2 YYEEEE.

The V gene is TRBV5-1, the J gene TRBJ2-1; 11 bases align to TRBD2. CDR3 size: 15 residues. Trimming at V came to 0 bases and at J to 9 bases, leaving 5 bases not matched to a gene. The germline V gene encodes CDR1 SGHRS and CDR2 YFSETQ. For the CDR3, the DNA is TGCGCCAGCAGCTTGGCCCTAGCGGGAGGTAGTGAGCAGTTCTTC. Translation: CASSLALAGGSEQFF.

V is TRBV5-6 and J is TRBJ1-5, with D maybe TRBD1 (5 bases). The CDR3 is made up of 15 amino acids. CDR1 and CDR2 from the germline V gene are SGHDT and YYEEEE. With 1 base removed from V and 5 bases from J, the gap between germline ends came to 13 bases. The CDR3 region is CASSLYQGGDQPQHF. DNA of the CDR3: TGTGCCAGCAGCTTGTATCAGGGCGGGGATCAGCCCCAGCATTTT.

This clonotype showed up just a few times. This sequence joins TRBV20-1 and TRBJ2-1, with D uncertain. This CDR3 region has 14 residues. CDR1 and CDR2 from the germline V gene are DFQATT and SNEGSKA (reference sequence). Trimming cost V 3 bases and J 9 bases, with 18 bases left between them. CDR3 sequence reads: CSASSLTESPEQFF. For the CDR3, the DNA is TGCAGTGCTAGTAGCCTCACGGAAAGTCCTGAGCAGTTCTTC.

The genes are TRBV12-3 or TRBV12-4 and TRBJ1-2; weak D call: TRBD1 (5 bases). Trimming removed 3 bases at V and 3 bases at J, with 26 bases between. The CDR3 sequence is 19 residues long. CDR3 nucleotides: TGTGCCAGCAGTTTTAACCCAGCTAGGGGCCTACTACTCTACTATGGCTACACCTTC. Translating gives CASSFNPARGLLLYYGYTF.

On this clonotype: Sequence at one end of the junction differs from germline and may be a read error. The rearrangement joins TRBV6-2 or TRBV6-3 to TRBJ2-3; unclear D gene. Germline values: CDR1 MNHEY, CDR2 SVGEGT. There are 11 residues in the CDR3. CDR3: CASSQTQFPSF. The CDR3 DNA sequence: TGTGCCAGCAGTCAGACCCAGTTCCCCTCGTTT.

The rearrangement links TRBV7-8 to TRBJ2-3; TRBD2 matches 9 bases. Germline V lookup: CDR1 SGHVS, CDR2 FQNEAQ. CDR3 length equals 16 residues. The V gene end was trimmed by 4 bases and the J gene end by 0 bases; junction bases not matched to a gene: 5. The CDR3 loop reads CASSSGTSSSTDTQYF. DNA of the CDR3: TGTGCCAGCAGCTCGGGGACTAGCTCTAGCACAGATACGCAGTATTTT.

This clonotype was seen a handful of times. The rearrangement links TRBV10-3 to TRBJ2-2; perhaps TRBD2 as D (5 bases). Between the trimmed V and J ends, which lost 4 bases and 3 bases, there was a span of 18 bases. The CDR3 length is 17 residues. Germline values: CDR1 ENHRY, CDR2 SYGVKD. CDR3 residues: CAISGDYGNLHTGELFF. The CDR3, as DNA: TGTGCCATCAGTGGGGATTACGGGAATTTGCACACCGGGGAGCTGTTTTTT.

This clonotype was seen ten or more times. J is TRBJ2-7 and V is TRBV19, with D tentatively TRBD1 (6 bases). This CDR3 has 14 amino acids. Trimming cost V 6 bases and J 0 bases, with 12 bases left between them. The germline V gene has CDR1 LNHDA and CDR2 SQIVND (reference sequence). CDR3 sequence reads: CASRRDKSSYEQYF. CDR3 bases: TGTGCCAGTAGACGGGACAAATCCTCCTACGAGCAGTACTTC.

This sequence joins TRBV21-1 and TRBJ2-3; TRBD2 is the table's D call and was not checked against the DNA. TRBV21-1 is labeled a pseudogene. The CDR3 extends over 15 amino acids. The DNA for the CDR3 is TGTGCCATCCATCTAGCGGGGAATAGCACAGATACGCAGTATTTT. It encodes CAIHLAGNSTDTQYF.

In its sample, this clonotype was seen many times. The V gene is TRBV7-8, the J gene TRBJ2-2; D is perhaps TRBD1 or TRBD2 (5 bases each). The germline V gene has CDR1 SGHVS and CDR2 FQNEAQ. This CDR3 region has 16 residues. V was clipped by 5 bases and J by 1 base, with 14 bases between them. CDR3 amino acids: CASSVGDARNTGELFF. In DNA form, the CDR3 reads TGTGCCAGCAGCGTAGGGGACGCAAGGAACACCGGGGAGCTGTTTTTT.

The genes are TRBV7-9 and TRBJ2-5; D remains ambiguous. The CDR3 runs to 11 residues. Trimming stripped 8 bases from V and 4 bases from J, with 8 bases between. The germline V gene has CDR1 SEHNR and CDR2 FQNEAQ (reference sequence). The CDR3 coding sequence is TGTGCCAGCCGACAAGTAGAGACCCAGTACTTC. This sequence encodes CASRQVETQYF.

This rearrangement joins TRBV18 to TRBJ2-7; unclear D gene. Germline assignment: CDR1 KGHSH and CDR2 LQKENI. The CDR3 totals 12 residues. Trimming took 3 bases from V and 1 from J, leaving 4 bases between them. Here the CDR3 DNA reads TGTGCCAGCTCACCCTTTTCCTACGAGCAGTACTTC. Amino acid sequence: CASSPFSYEQYF.

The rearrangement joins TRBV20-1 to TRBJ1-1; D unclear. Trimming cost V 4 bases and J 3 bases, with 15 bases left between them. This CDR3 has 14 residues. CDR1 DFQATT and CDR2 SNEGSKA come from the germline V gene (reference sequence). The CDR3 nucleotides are TGCAGTGCTACCCCTGGCAGCGGGCACACTGAAGCTTTCTTT. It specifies CSATPGSGHTEAFF.

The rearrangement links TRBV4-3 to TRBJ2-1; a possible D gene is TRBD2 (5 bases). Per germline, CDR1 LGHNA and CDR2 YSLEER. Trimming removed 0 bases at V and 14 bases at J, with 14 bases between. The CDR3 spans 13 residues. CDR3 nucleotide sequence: TGCGCCAGCAGCCAAGATGTGACTACCGATAAGTTCTTC. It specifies CASSQDVTTDKFF.

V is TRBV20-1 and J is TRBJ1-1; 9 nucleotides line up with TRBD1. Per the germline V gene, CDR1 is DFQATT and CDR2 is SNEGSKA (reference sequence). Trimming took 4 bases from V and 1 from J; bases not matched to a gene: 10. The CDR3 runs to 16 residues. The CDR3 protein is CSAKADRGAKNTEAFF. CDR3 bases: TGCAGTGCTAAAGCCGACAGGGGGGCCAAGAACACTGAAGCTTTCTTT.

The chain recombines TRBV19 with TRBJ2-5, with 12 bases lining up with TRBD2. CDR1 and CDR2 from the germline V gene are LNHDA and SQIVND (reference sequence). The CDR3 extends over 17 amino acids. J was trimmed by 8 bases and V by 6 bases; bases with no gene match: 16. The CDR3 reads CASSLAGTSGPGATQYF. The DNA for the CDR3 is TGTGCCAGTAGCCTCGCCGGGACTAGCGGGCCGGGAGCCACCCAGTACTTC.

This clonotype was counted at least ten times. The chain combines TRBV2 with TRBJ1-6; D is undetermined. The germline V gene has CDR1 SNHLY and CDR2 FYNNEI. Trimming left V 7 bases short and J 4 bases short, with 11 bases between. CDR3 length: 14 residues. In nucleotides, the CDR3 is TGTGCCAGCACTTTCCCAGAGTATAATTCACCCCTCCACTTT. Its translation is CASTFPEYNSPLHF.

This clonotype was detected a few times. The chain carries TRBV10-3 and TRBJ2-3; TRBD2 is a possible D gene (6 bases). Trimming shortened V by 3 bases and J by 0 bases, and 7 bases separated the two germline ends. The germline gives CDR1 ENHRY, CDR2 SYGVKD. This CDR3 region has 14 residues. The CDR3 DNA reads TGTGCCATCAGTGACGGGGGTAGCACAGATACGCAGTATTTT. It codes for CAISDGGSTDTQYF.

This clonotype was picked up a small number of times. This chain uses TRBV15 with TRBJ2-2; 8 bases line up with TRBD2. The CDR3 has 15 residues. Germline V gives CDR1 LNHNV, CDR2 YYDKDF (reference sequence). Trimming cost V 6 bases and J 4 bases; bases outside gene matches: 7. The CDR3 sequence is CATRVGLESTGELFF. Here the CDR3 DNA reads TGTGCCACCAGGGTGGGACTAGAGTCCACCGGGGAGCTGTTTTTT.

CDR3 protein: CSATGWGNQPQHF. In DNA, the CDR3 is TGCAGTGCCACGGGGTGGGGGAATCAGCCCCAGCATTTT. V is TRBV20-1 and J is TRBJ1-5; D may be TRBD1 (5 bases). CDR1 is DFQATT, CDR2 SNEGSKA, per germline (reference sequence). The CDR3 is 13 amino acids. The germline V and J ends were trimmed by 6 bases and 4 bases, with 13 bases remaining between them.

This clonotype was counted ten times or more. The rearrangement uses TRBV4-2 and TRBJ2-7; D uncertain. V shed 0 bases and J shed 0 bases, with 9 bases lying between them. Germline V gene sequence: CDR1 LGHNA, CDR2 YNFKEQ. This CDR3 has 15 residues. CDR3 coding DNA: TGTGCCAGCAGCCAAGAGTCGGCCTCCTCCTACGAGCAGTACTTC. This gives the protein CASSQESASSYEQYF.

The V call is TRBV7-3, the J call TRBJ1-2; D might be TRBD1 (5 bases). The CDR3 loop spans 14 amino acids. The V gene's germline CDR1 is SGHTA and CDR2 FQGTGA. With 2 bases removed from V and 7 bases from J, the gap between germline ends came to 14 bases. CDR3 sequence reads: CASSLFGARGGYTF. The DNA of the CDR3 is TGTGCCAGCAGCTTATTCGGGGCAAGAGGTGGCTACACCTTC.

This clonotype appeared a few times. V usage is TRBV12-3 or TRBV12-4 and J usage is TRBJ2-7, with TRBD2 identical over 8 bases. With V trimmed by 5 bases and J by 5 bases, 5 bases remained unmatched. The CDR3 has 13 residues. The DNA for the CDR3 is TGTGCCAGCAGTCTCGGGGGGGAGGACGAGCAGTACTTC. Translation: CASSLGGEDEQYF.